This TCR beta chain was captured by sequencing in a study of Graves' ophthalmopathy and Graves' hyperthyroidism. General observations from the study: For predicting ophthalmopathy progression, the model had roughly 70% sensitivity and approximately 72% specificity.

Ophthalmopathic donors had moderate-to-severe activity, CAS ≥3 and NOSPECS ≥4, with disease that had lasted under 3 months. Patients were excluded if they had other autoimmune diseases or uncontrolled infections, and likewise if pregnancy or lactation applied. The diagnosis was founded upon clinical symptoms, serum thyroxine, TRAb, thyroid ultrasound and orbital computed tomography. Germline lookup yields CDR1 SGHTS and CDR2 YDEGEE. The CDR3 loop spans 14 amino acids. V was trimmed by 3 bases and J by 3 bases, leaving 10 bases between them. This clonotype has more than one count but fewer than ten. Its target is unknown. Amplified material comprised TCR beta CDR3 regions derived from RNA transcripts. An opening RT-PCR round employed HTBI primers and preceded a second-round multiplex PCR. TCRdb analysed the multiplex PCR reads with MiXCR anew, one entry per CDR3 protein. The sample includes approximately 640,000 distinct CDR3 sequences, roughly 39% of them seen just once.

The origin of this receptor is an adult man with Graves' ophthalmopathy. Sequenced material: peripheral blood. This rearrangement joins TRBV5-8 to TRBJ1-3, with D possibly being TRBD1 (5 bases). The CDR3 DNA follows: TGTGCCAGCAGCTGGGCGGGACGTGGAAACACCATATATTTT. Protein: CASSWAGRGNTIYF.